This is a list of T cell receptor beta chains from one sample in a study of regulatory T cells in long-lasting Graves disease. TCRdb itself ran the multiplex PCR reads through MiXCR, one entry per CDR3 protein. Of fewer than 650,000 distinct CDR3 sequences in the sample, roughly a sixth are singletons; the top ten hold approximately 12%. These data were also filed under a second study, of T cells in Graves' hyperthyroidism and ophthalmopathy.

The starting material was peripheral blood mononuclear cells (PBMCs), obtained at new diagnosis, from a patient treated with antithyroid drugs. The origin of the receptors is a man younger than 35 with Graves disease. Each CDR3 is given with its conserved first and last residue. A D gene is named only where the DNA matches it firmly. A clone size is listed for some rows: how often the clone was seen (once, few, many), or a class if it is expanded.

>TRBJ1-1|NA|TRBV11-2|many
CASSLGVLVGTEAFF
TGTGCCAGCAGCTTAGGGGTCCTTGTTGGGACTGAAGCTTTCTTT
>TRBJ2-1|NA|TRBV20-1|NA
CSAFSPHVYNEQFF
TGCAGTGCTTTCAGCCCCCATGTCTACAATGAGCAGTTCTTC
>TRBJ2-7|TRBD1|TRBV28|many
CASSKTGKGYEQYF
TGTGCCAGCAGTAAGACAGGGAAAGGCTACGAGCAGTACTTC
>TRBJ2-3|TRBD2|TRBV7-6|few
CASSSHRTSGRGNTQYF
TGTGCCAGCAGCTCTCATAGAACTAGCGGGAGAGGGAATACGCAGTATTTT
>TRBJ1-6|TRBD1|TRBV28|NA
CASSSPLQGNSPLHF
TGTGCCAGCAGTTCGCCCCTACAGGGGAATTCACCCCTCCACTTT
>TRBJ2-1|NA|TRBV30|few
CAWSLTYNEQFF
TGTGCCTGGAGTTTAACTTACAATGAGCAGTTCTTC
>TRBJ2-7|NA|TRBV11-2|many
CASSLVVRTSSYEQYF
TGTGCCAGCAGCTTAGTCGTGCGGACCAGCTCCTACGAGCAGTACTTC
>TRBJ2-3|NA|TRBV10-2|few
CASGGGARDTQYF
TGCGCCAGCGGAGGGGGCGCCAGGGATACGCAGTATTTT
>TRBJ2-3|NA|TRBV6-9|NA
CASSYSGRLDTQYF
TGTGCCAGCAGTTACTCAGGGCGCTTAGATACGCAGTATTTT
>TRBJ1-2|TRBD1|TRBV27|NA
CASSRQGLNYGYTF
TGTGCCAGCAGTCGACAGGGACTTAACTATGGCTACACCTTC
>TRBJ2-2|TRBD2|TRBV12-3/TRBV12-4|many
CASSLARREEAGELFF
TGTGCCAGCAGTTTAGCGCGGCGGGAGGAGGCCGGGGAGCTGTTTTTT
>TRBJ2-7|TRBD2|TRBV5-1|many
CASSLNPSGSVGGYEQYF
TGCGCCAGCAGCCTGAATCCTAGCGGGAGCGTTGGGGGCTACGAGCAGTACTTC
>TRBJ2-7|TRBD1|TRBV6-1|NA
CAIIGQGWDEQYF
TGTGCCATCATTGGACAGGGGTGGGACGAGCAGTACTTC
>TRBJ2-1|TRBD2|TRBV12-3/TRBV12-4|many
CASSLGTSVNEQFF
TGTGCCAGCAGTTTAGGGACTAGCGTCAATGAGCAGTTCTTC
>TRBJ2-7|NA|TRBV29-1|NA
CSVGDTTYEQYF
TGCAGCGTTGGGGACACCACCTACGAGCAGTACTTC
>TRBJ1-1|NA|TRBV3-1|many
CASSRKTNTEAFF
TGTGCCAGCAGCCGGAAAACGAACACTGAAGCTTTCTTT
>TRBJ2-5|TRBD2|TRBV19|NA
CASSTRLAGGPGETQYF
TGTGCCAGTAGTACGAGACTAGCGGGAGGGCCGGGGGAGACCCAGTACTTC
>TRBJ2-5|NA|TRBV5-1|NA
CASSLGADPGMETQYF
TGCGCCAGCAGCCTTGGGGCGGACCCCGGGATGGAGACCCAGTACTTC
>TRBJ2-3|TRBD1|TRBV7-3|many
CASSLAVTGGTTDTQYF
TGTGCCAGCAGCCTAGCAGTCACAGGGGGTACTACAGATACGCAGTATTTT
>TRBJ2-3|TRBD2|TRBV30|NA
CAWSGPTSGSTDTQYF
TGTGCCTGGAGCGGCCCGACTAGCGGTAGCACAGATACGCAGTATTTT
>TRBJ1-6|NA|TRBV27|NA
CASSPGVGGHNSPLHF
TGTGCCAGCAGCCCGGGGGTAGGGGGGCATAATTCACCCCTCCACTTT
>TRBJ2-5|TRBD2|TRBV27|NA
CASRCTSGRWQETQYF
TGTGCCAGCAGGTGCACTAGCGGGAGATGGCAAGAGACCCAGTACTTC
>TRBJ2-3|NA|TRBV9|many
CASSVAGTAADTQYF
TGTGCCAGCAGCGTAGCTGGAACAGCAGCAGATACGCAGTATTTT
>TRBJ2-2|TRBD2|TRBV2|few
CASSGGRAHGGELFF
TGTGCCAGCAGTGGGGGGAGGGCCCATGGCGGGGAGCTGTTTTTT
>TRBJ1-2|NA|TRBV3-1|once
CASSGRGAHNYGYTF
TGTGCCAGCAGCGGGAGGGGGGCGCATAACTATGGCTACACCTTC